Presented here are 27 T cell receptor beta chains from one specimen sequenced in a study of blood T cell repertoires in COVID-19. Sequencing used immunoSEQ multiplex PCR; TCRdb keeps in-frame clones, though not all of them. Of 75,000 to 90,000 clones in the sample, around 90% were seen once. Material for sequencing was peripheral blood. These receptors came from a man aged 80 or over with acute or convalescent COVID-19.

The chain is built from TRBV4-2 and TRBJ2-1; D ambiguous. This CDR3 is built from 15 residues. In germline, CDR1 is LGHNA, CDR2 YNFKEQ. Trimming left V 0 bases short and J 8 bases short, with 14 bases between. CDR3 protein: CASSQDRAGWDEQFF. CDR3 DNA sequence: TGTGCCAGCAGCCAAGATAGAGCAGGCTGGGATGAGCAGTTCTTC.

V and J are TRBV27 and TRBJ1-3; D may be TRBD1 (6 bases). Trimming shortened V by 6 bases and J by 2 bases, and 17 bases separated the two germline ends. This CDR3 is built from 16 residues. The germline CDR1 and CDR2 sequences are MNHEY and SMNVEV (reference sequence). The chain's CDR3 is CASRLTAGATGNTIYF. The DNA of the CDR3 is TGTGCCAGCAGGTTAACGGCAGGGGCCACTGGAAACACCATATATTTT.

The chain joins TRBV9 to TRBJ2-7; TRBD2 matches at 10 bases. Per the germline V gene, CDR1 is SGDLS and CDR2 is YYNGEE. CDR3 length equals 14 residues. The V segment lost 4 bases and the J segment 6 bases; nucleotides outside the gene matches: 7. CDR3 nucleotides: TGTGCCAGCAGCTCGGGACTAGCGAGTGGCGAGCAGTACTTC. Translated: CASSSGLASGEQYF.

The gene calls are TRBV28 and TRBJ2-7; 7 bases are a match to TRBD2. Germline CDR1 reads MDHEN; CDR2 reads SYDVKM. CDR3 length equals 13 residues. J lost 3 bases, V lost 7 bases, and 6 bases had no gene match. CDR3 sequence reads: CASTDPGGYEQYF. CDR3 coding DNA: TGTGCCAGCACCGACCCGGGGGGCTACGAGCAGTACTTC.

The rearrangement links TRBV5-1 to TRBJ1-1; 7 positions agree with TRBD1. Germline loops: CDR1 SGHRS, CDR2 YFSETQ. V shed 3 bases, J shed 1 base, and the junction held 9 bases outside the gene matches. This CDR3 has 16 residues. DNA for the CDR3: TGCGCCAGCAGCTCTGCGACAGGGTACCAGAACACTGAAGCTTTCTTT. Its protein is CASSSATGYQNTEAFF.

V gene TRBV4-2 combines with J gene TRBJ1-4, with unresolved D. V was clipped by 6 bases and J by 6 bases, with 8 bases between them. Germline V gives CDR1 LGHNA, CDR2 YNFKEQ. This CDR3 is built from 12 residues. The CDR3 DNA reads TGTGCCAGCAGGAGGGAGGATGAAAAACTGTTTTTT. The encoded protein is CASRREDEKLFF.

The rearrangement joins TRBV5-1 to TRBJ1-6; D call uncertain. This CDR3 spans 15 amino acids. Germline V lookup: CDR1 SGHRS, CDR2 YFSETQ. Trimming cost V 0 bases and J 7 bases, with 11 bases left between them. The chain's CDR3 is CASSLDSRANSPLHF. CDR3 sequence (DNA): TGCGCCAGCAGCTTGGATAGTAGAGCAAATTCACCCCTCCACTTT. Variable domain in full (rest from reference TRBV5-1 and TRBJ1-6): KAGVTQTPRYLIKTRGQQVTLSCSPISGHRSVSWYQQTPGQGLQFLFEYFSETQRNKGNFPGRFSGRQFSNSRSEMNVSTLELGDSALYLCASSLDSRANSPLHFGNGTRLTVT.

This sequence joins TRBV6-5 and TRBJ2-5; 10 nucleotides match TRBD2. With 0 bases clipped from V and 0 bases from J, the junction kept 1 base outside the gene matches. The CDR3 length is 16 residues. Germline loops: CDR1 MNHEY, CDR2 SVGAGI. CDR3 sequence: CASSYSLAGDQETQYF. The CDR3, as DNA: TGTGCCAGCAGTTACTCGCTAGCGGGAGACCAAGAGACCCAGTACTTC.

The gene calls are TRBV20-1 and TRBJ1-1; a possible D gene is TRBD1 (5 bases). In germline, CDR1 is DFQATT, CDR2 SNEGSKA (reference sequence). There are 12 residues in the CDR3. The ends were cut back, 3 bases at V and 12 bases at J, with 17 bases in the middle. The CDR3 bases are TGCAGTGCTAGTCCTGGGGGGGAGGTAACTTTCTTT. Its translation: CSASPGGEVTFF.

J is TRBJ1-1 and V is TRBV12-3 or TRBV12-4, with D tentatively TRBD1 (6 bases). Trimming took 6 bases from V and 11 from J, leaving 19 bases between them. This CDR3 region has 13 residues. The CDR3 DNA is TGTGCCAGCAGCAACCGGGACACACGTGGCGCTTTCTTT. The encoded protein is CASSNRDTRGAFF.

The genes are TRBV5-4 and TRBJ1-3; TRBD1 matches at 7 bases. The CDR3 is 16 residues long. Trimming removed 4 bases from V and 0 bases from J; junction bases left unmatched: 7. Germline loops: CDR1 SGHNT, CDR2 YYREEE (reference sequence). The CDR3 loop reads CASSTGQDISGNTIYF. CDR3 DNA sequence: TGTGCCAGCAGCACCGGACAGGACATCTCTGGAAACACCATATATTTT. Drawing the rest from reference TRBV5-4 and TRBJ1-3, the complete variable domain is ETGVTQSPTHLIKTRGQQVTLRCSSQSGHNTVSWYQQALGQGPQFIFQYYREEENGRGNFPPRFSGLQFPNYSSELNVNALELDDSALYLCASSTGQDISGNTIYFGEGSWLTVV.

CDR3 sequence (DNA): TGCGCCAGCAGCCCGGACCCGGGGGGGAACACTGAAGCTTTCTTT. It is translated as CASSPDPGGNTEAFF. V gene TRBV5-1 combines with J gene TRBJ1-1; D may be TRBD1 (5 bases). The CDR3 has 15 residues. Trimming left V 4 bases short and J 1 base short, with 14 bases between. Germline CDR1 and CDR2: SGHRS and YFSETQ.

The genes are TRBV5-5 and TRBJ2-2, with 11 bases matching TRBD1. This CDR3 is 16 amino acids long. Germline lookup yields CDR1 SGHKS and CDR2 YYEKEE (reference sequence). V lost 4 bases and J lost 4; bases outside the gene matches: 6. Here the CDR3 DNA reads TGTGCCAGCAGCACGGACAGGGGGCTGTTCACCGGGGAGCTGTTTTTT. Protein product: CASSTDRGLFTGELFF.

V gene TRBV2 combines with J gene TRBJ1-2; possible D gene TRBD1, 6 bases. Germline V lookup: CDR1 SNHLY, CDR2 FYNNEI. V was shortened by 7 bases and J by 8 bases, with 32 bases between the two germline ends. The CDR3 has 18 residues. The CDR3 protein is CASKLIQGGGSSSYGYTF. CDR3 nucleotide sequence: TGTGCCAGCAAGCTTATCCAGGGAGGGGGTTCTTCCTCCTACGGCTACACCTTC. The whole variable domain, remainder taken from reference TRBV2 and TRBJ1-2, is EPEVTQTPSHQVTQMGQEVILRCVPISNHLYFYWYRQILGQKVEFLVSFYNNEISEKSEIFDDQFSVERPDGSNFTLKIRSTKLEDSAMYFCASKLIQGGGSSSYGYTFGSGTRLTVV.

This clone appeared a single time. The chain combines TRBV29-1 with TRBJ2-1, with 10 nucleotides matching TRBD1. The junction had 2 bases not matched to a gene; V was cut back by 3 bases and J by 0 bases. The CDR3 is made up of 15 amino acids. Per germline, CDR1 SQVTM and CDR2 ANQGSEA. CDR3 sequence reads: CSVEGTGASYNEQFF. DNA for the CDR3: TGCAGCGTTGAGGGGACAGGGGCCTCCTACAATGAGCAGTTCTTC.

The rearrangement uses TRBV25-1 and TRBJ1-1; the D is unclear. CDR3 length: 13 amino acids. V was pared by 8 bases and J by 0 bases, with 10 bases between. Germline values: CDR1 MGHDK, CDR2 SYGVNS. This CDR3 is CASATVLNTEAFF. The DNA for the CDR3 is TGTGCCAGCGCAACAGTTCTGAACACTGAAGCTTTCTTT.

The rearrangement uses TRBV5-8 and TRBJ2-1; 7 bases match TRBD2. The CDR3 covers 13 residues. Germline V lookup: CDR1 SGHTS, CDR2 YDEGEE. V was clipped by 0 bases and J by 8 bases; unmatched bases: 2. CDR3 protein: CASSLVRGYEQFF. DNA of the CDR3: TGTGCCAGCAGCTTGGTGCGGGGGTATGAGCAGTTCTTC.

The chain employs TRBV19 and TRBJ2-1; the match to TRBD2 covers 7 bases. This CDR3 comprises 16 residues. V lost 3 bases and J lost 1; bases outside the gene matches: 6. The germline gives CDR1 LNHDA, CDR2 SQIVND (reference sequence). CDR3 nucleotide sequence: TGTGCCAGTAGTATGGAGTTCGGGGGGTCCTACAATGAGCAGTTCTTC. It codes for CASSMEFGGSYNEQFF. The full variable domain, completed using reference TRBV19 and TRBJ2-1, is DGGITQSPKYLFRKEGQNVTLSCEQNLNHDAMYWYRQDPGQGLRLIYYSQIVNDFQKGDIAEGYSVSREKKESFPLTVTSAQKNPTAFYLCASSMEFGGSYNEQFFGPGTRLTVL.

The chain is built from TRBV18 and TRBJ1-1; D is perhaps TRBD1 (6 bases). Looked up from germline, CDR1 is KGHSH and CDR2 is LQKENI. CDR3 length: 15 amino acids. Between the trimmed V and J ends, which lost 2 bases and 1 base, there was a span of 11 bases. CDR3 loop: CASSPAGQRNTEAFF. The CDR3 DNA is TGTGCCAGCTCACCAGCCGGACAGAGGAACACTGAAGCTTTCTTT.

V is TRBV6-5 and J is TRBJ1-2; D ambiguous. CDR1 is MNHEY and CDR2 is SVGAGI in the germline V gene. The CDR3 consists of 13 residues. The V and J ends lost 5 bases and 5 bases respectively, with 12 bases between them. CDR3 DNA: TGTGCCAGCAGTCCGACCGAGAGGTATGGCTACACCTTC. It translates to CASSPTERYGYTF.

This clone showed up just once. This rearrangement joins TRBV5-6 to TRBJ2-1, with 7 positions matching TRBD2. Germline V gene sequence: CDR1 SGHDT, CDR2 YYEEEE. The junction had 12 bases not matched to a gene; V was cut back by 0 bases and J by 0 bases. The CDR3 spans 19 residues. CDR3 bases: TGTGCCAGCAGCTTGGTCGTGCGGGGGACCCTGAGCTCCTACAATGAGCAGTTCTTC. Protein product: CASSLVVRGTLSSYNEQFF.

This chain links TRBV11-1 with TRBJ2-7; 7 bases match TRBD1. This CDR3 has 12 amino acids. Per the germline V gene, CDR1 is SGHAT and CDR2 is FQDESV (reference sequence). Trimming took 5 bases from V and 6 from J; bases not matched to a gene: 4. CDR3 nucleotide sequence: TGTGCCAGCAGCCAGACAGGGTCCGAGCAGTACTTC. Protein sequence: CASSQTGSEQYF. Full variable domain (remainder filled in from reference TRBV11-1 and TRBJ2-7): EAEVAQSPRYKITEKSQAVAFWCDPISGHATLYWYRQILGQGPELLVQFQDESVVDDSQLPKDRFSAERLKGVDSTLKIQPAELGDSAMYLCASSQTGSEQYFGPGTRLTVT.

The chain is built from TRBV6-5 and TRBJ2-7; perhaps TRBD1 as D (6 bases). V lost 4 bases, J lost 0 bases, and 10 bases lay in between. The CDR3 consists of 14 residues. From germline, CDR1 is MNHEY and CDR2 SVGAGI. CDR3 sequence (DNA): TGTGCCAGCAGTTTTAACAGGGTCTCCTACGAGCAGTACTTC. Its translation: CASSFNRVSYEQYF.

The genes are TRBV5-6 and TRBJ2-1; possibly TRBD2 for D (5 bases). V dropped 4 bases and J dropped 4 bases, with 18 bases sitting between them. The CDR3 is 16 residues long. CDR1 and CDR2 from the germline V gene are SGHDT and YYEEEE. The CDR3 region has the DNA TGTGCCAGCAGCCCTAGAAGCGGCACCCATTACAATGAGCAGTTCTTC. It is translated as CASSPRSGTHYNEQFF.

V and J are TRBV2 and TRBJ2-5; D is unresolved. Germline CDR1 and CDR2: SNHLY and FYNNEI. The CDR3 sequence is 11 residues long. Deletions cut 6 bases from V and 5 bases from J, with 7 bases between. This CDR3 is CASRYSETQYF. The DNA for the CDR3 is TGTGCCAGCAGATACTCGGAGACCCAGTACTTC.

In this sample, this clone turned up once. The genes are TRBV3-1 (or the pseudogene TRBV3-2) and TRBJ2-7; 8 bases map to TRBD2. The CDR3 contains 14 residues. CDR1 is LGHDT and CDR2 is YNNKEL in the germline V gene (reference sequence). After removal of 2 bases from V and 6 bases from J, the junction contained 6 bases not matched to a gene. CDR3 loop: CASSQTRGGPEQYF. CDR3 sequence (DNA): TGTGCCAGCAGCCAAACACGGGGGGGCCCCGAGCAGTACTTC.

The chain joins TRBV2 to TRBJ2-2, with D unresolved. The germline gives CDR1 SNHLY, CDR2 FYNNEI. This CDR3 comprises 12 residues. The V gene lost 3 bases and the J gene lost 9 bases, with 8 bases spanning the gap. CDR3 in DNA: TGTGCCAGCAGTGACTACAGCCGGGAGCTGTTTTTT. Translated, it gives CASSDYSRELFF.